This entry lists 20 T cell receptor beta chains sequenced from one sample in a study of cytomegalovirus exposure and HLA in healthy donors. The PCR made use of 60 Vbeta and 13 Jbeta primers. Only in-frame clones appear in the TCRdb table, and some are missing; sequencing was by immunoSEQ multiplex PCR. This sample has about 140,000 clones, with roughly four fifths found just once. The sequencing sample was made of PBMCs. These receptors were collected from a female donor in good health and CMV-seropositive.

V and J are TRBV10-3 and TRBJ2-1; 7 bases line up with TRBD1. CDR1 is ENHRY, CDR2 SYGVKD, per germline. CDR3 length: 13 amino acids. With V trimmed by 3 bases and J by 8 bases, 4 bases remained unmatched. This CDR3 reads CAISDGQGDEQFF. Here the CDR3 DNA reads TGTGCCATCAGTGATGGGCAGGGGGATGAGCAGTTCTTC.

The V and J genes are TRBV5-1 and TRBJ2-7; D possibly corresponds to TRBD2 (5 bases). V lost 4 bases and J lost 3, with 17 bases in between. The length of the CDR3 is 15 residues. Germline CDR1 and CDR2: SGHRS and YFSETQ. The CDR3 DNA follows: TGCGCCAGCAGCCTAGGTGGGGAGCTAATCTACGAGCAGTACTTC. Its translation: CASSLGGELIYEQYF.

J is TRBJ1-4 and V is TRBV19, with 9 bases aligning to TRBD1. With 5 bases clipped from V and 8 bases from J, the junction kept 9 bases outside the gene matches. Germline loops: CDR1 LNHDA, CDR2 SQIVND (reference sequence). CDR3 length equals 15 residues. The CDR3 DNA reads TGTGCCAGTAGTCCGGGACAGGGAGGTCGAGAAAAACTGTTTTTT. Its protein is CASSPGQGGREKLFF.

This sequence joins TRBV21-1 and TRBJ1-6. TRBV21-1 is an annotated pseudogene. This CDR3 has 18 residues. This CDR3 reads CASSEIRALAGYNSPLHF. The CDR3 coding sequence is TGTGCCAGCAGCGAAATCAGGGCCTTAGCGGGATATAATTCACCCCTCCACTTT.

The chain uses TRBV25-1 and TRBJ2-2, with D uncertain. Germline loops: CDR1 MGHDK, CDR2 SYGVNS. Trimming took 3 bases from V and 7 from J, leaving 12 bases between them. The CDR3 spans 14 residues. CDR3: CASSDVEFGGELFF. The CDR3 coding sequence is TGTGCCAGCAGTGACGTAGAGTTCGGCGGGGAGCTGTTTTTT. Full variable domain (missing parts from reference TRBV25-1 and TRBJ2-2): EADIYQTPRYLVIGTGKKITLECSQTMGHDKMYWYQQDPGMELHLIHYSYGVNSTEKGDLSSESTVSRIRTEHFPLTLESARPSHTSQYLCASSDVEFGGELFFGEGSRLTVL.

The genes are TRBV30 and TRBJ2-7; TRBD1 aligns across 8 bases. J was trimmed by 4 bases and V by 7 bases; bases with no gene match: 6. This CDR3 is 12 amino acids long. The V gene's germline CDR1 is GTSNPN and CDR2 SVGIG (reference sequence). In DNA form, the CDR3 reads TGTGCCTCGGCAGGGGGCTTATACGAGCAGTACTTC. Translated, it gives CASAGGLYEQYF.

This rearrangement joins TRBV6-1 to TRBJ1-1, with 7 bases fitting TRBD1. Germline CDR1 and CDR2: MNHNS and SASEGT. V gave up 7 bases and J gave up 0 bases; unmatched junction bases: 8. The CDR3 runs to 15 residues. The CDR3 protein is CASKGNRGLNTEAFF. CDR3 in DNA: TGTGCCAGCAAGGGGAACAGGGGCCTGAACACTGAAGCTTTCTTT.

This chain links TRBV5-6 with TRBJ2-7; D might be TRBD2 (6 bases). The CDR3 is 15 amino acids. V was pared by 5 bases and J by 0 bases, with 15 bases between. The germline gives CDR1 SGHDT, CDR2 YYEEEE. The CDR3 DNA follows: TGTGCCAGCAGGCGGGGAGAGGGAAGCTCCTACGAGCAGTACTTC. It translates to CASRRGEGSSYEQYF.

The chain is built from TRBV18 and TRBJ2-7; TRBD1 matches at 10 bases. This CDR3 has 16 residues. The germline CDR1 and CDR2 sequences are KGHSH and LQKENI. Trimming removed 5 bases from V and 2 bases from J; junction bases left unmatched: 9. CDR3 sequence: CASSSNPGTGAYEQYF. In DNA form, the CDR3 reads TGTGCCAGCTCAAGTAACCCCGGGACAGGGGCCTACGAGCAGTACTTC.

The CDR3 region is CASRLDPGLAGNEQYF. The DNA of the CDR3 is TGTGCCAGCAGACTGGACCCGGGACTAGCGGGAAACGAGCAGTACTTC. J is TRBJ2-7 and V is TRBV5-4, with 13 bases aligning to TRBD2. Per the germline V gene, CDR1 is SGHNT and CDR2 is YYREEE (reference sequence). V lost 5 bases, J lost 5 bases, and 10 bases stayed unmatched. This CDR3 is built from 16 residues.

The chain is built from TRBV19 and TRBJ2-2; 8 bases are a match to TRBD1. Germline loops: CDR1 LNHDA, CDR2 SQIVND (reference sequence). Trimming took 5 bases from V and 7 from J; bases not matched to a gene: 6. The CDR3 has 14 residues. CDR3 amino acids: CASSAQGASGELFF. In nucleotides, the CDR3 is TGTGCCAGTAGTGCGCAGGGGGCCAGCGGGGAGCTGTTTTTT.

The DNA of the CDR3 is TGTGCCAGCAGCCATACAGGGATGAACACTGAAGCTTTCTTT. This encodes CASSHTGMNTEAFF. V usage is TRBV7-9 and J usage is TRBJ1-1; tentative D call: TRBD1 (6 bases). This CDR3 contains 14 residues. V dropped 5 bases and J dropped 0 bases, with 10 bases sitting between them. CDR1 is SEHNR and CDR2 is FQNEAQ in the germline V gene (reference sequence).

The rearrangement links TRBV7-7 to TRBJ2-7; D is possibly TRBD2 (6 bases). Trimming pared 5 bases from V and 3 bases from J, leaving 17 bases between. Germline V gene lookup returns CDR1 SSHAT and CDR2 FNYEAQ (reference sequence). The CDR3 has 15 residues. In DNA form, the CDR3 reads TGTGCCAGCAGCGCCCGGGAGAAACACGGCTACGAGCAGTACTTC. This gives the protein CASSAREKHGYEQYF.

This clone was observed a handful of times. This chain joins TRBV11-1 and TRBJ2-2; no reliable D call. This CDR3 has 11 residues. Germline-derived CDR1 and CDR2 are SGHAT and FQDESV (reference sequence). Between the trimmed V and J ends, which lost 10 bases and 3 bases, there was a span of 6 bases. The CDR3 region is CAIRDTGELFF. In DNA form, the CDR3 reads TGTGCCATCCGGGACACCGGGGAGCTGTTTTTT.

The count of this clone is one. The chain combines TRBV27 with TRBJ2-5, with D possibly matching TRBD1 (5 bases). Germline CDR1 and CDR2: MNHEY and SMNVEV (reference sequence). The CDR3 runs to 14 residues. V lost 10 bases and J 0 bases, leaving 15 bases between the germline ends. CDR3 residues: CATGRAGYQETQYF. The DNA of the CDR3 is TGTGCCACGGGCAGGGCCGGGTACCAAGAGACCCAGTACTTC.

V is TRBV5-4 and J is TRBJ2-3; 7 bases are a match to TRBD2. V lost 4 bases and J lost 2; bases outside the gene matches: 7. The CDR3 has 15 amino acids. Germline CDR1 and CDR2: SGHNT and YYREEE (reference sequence). Written as DNA, the CDR3 is TGTGCCAGCAGCCAGCCGGGACTAAACACAGATACGCAGTATTTT. Its protein is CASSQPGLNTDTQYF.

The chain links TRBV18 to TRBJ1-3; D is perhaps TRBD1 (6 bases). CDR3 length: 16 amino acids. V dropped 5 bases and J dropped 0 bases, with 14 bases sitting between them. Germline CDR1 reads KGHSH; CDR2 reads LQKENI. The CDR3 here is CASSADSAYSGNTIYF. CDR3 in DNA: TGTGCCAGCTCAGCGGACAGCGCTTACTCTGGAAACACCATATATTTT.

This chain uses TRBV27 with TRBJ1-2; possibly TRBD1 for D (6 bases). Germline V gene lookup returns CDR1 MNHEY and CDR2 SMNVEV (reference sequence). V lost 5 bases and J 0 bases, leaving 10 bases between the germline ends. The CDR3 has 14 residues. CDR3 nucleotide sequence: TGTGCCAGCAGTCCCAGGACAGCTAACTATGGCTACACCTTC. As protein: CASSPRTANYGYTF.

This clone showed up just a few times. V gene TRBV9 combines with J gene TRBJ2-1; 8 bases line up with TRBD1. The CDR3 is made up of 16 amino acids. V lost 0 bases and J lost 3; bases outside the gene matches: 5. Germline V gene sequence: CDR1 SGDLS, CDR2 YYNGEE. The CDR3 DNA reads TGTGCCAGCAGCGTAGGGGTGACAGGGGACTACAATGAGCAGTTCTTC. It translates to CASSVGVTGDYNEQFF.

CDR3 sequence (DNA): TGTGCCAGCTCAGCCCGACTAGCGCGAACCGCAGATACGCAGTATTTT. Amino acids: CASSARLARTADTQYF. V and J are TRBV18 and TRBJ2-3; TRBD2 matches at 8 bases. After removal of 5 bases from V and 4 bases from J, the junction contained 11 bases not matched to a gene. CDR1 is KGHSH and CDR2 is LQKENI in the germline V gene. There are 16 residues in the CDR3. Looking up the rest from reference TRBV18 and TRBJ2-3 gives the full variable domain: NAGVMQNPRHLVRRRGQEARLRCSPMKGHSHVYWYRQLPEEGLKFMVYLQKENIIDESGMPKERFSAEFPKEGPSILRIQQVVRGDSAAYFCASSARLARTADTQYFGPGTRLTVL.